The clone carrying this T cell receptor beta chain was seen more than once but under ten times. It was with a sample-barcoded 5' primer and a J-beta primer mix that a second PCR of about 7 to 12 cycles was run. Each TCR beta cDNA got a 12-nucleotide random molecular identifier. From the 5' RACE reads, TCRdb called clonotypes with MiXCR, one entry per CDR3 protein. This table holds roughly 550,000 distinct CDR3 sequences, under 30% found once. The sample originates from a study of blood T cells in healthy people across ages. The CDR3 spans 15 residues. Germline V gene lookup returns CDR1 MNHEY and CDR2 SMNVEV (reference sequence). V gave up 5 bases and J gave up 3 bases; unmatched junction bases: 8. In addition, the sample was reused for a study of T cells of mothers and their children. According to that study: Both sample barcodes and 2-4 random nucleotides came from the M1S primer of the second PCR.

This receptor was obtained from a boy between 10 and 17 years old in good health. The specimen sequenced was blood. The chain is built from TRBV27 and TRBJ2-7, with 9 bases matching TRBD1. CDR3: CASSPAGTGFYEQYF. CDR3 sequence (DNA): TGTGCCAGCAGTCCAGCCGGGACAGGGTTCTACGAGCAGTACTTC.